Listed below are T cell receptor beta chains from one sample, sequenced in a study of T cell clones after liver transplantation. Here immunoSEQ multiplex PCR was the method, and the copy in TCRdb shows in-frame clones only, minus some. Of more than 5,000 clones in the sample, about 84% were seen once. The input for sequencing was CD8+ T cells from blood, taken before liver transplant. These receptors came from a human donor who received a liver transplant. The CDR3 runs from the conserved cysteine through the conserved F or W.

v_call cdr3_aa
TRBV7-3 CASSPRGRGYQETQYF
TRBV11-2 CASRTSGLKETQYF
TRBV9 CASSVAAGQPQHF
TRBV9 CASSVVDGTGGLAEAFF
TRBV4-3 CASSQAPGLAVQETQYF
TRBV7-2 CASSPGGGSLDTQYF
TRBV19 CATEPRPGELFF
TRBV7-9 CASSSLGDTEAFF
TRBV27 CASSLVGVGEQFF
TRBV4-1 CASSQGGPNSPLHF
TRBV19 CASSIDLSSGLTSTDTQYF
TRBV6-5 CASSYSWRRGRSEAFF
TRBV7-2 CASSLVSGVSNEQFF
TRBV6-5 CASSYSGGSGANVLTF
TRBV27 CASSLGRRGTQYF
TRBV29-1 CSVEGARTRQPREQFF
TRBV14 CASSQVGNYGYTF
TRBV19 CASKGDRGYLNYGYTF
TRBV6-1 CATYEQGTNYGYTF
TRBV6-5 CASGTDHEQYF
TRBV7-3 CASSLIGGRPLQETQYF
TRBV7-9 CASCSMSSEPQHF
TRBV28 CASSLGPGANTEAFF
TRBV7-2 CASSPLWGGNEQFF
TRBV7-9 CASSLGGGYNSPLHF
TRBV7-9 CASIADRGLDEQFF
TRBV4-2 CASSQEGQSGANVLTF
TRBV5-1 CASSLRLGAPEAFF
TRBV18 CASSKRVSFQAFF
TRBV12-5 CASGWGGTGELFF
TRBV4-3 CASSQDPPPATNTGELFF
TRBV7-3 CASSSGGLAGELFF
TRBV5-4 CASSLGDRGYEQYF
TRBV9 CASSVRAGQTSYNEQFF
TRBV7-4 CASSRSSYNEQFF
TRBV30 CAWTNDRGHYFF
TRBV6-6 CASSLDRGGSPLHF
TRBV4-3 CASSPVGGSYNEQFF
TRBV5-5 CASSPRGWDTEAFF
TRBV28 CASRLQGAYNEQFF
TRBV7-2 CASRTTGGSNQPQHF
TRBV15 CATSTRGGQRDQETQYF
TRBV19 CASSITGGAEKNQPQHF
TRBV7-8 CASSYLAGEETQYF
TRBV7-2 CASSQSTGRETQYF
TRBV4-3 CASRSGANTGELFF
TRBV4-1 CASVGRSNTEAFF
TRBV28 CASSRGGNGYEQYF
TRBV2 CASLGTQETQYF
TRBV4-1 CASSQKLGTGGGEQYF
TRBV28 CASSWGLEQYF
TRBV29-1 CSPVEGDRTYF
TRBV7-8 CASSPRLADYNEQFF
TRBV10-3 CAISVGRWGTGELFF
TRBV28 CASSLEAGGQFF
TRBV6-1 CASSVGVAGETQYF
TRBV28 CASSFGRITEAFF
TRBV19 CASSPQRRGTLYEQYF
TRBV11-1 CASGRGDTEQFF